This TCR beta chain was sequenced in a study of T cells in Graves' hyperthyroidism and ophthalmopathy. Germline V lookup: CDR1 SEHNR, CDR2 FQNEAQ (reference sequence). V dropped 3 bases and J dropped 2 bases, with 10 bases sitting between them. The CDR3 runs 14 residues. Using RNA transcripts as the source, TCR beta CDR3 regions were amplified. The HTBI primer set drove a first-round RT-PCR of the TCR CDR3. TCRdb used MiXCR to reprocess the multiplex PCR reads, holding one entry per CDR3 protein. In the table there are around 380,000 distinct CDR3 sequences, around an eighth of which are singletons. At least ten counts were recorded for this clonotype. Any symptoms of ophthalmopathy came after the first hyperthyroidism diagnosis, from which the blood sample dates.

Material: blood. The source of this sequence is a man aged 25-45 years with Graves' hyperthyroidism that later progressed to Graves' ophthalmopathy. J is TRBJ1-2 and V is TRBV7-9; no firm D call. This CDR3 is CASSFAAVNYGYTF. CDR3 bases: TGTGCCAGCAGCTTCGCAGCTGTGAACTATGGCTACACCTTC.